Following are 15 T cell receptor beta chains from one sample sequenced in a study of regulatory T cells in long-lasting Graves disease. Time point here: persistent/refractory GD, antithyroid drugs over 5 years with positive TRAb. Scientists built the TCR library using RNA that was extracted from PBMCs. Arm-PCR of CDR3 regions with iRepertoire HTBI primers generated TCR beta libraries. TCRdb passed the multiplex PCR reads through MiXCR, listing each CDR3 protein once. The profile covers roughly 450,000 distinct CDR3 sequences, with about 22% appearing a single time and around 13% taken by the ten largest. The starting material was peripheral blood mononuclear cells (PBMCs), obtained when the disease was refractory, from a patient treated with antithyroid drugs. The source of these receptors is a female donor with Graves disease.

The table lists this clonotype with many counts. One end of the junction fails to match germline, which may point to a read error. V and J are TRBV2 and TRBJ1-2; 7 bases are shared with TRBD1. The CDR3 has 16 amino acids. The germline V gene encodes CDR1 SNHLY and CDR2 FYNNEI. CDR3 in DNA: TGTGCCAGGAGTGCTGCCGGGGGACAGACCCACTATGGCTACACCTTC. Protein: CARSAAGGQTHYGYTF.

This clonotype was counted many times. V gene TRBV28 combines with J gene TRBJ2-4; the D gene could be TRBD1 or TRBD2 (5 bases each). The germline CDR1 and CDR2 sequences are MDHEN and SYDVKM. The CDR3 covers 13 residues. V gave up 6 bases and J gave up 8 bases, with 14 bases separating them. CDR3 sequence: CASRGRIWDIQYF. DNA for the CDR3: TGTGCCAGCAGGGGACGGATCTGGGACATTCAGTACTTC.

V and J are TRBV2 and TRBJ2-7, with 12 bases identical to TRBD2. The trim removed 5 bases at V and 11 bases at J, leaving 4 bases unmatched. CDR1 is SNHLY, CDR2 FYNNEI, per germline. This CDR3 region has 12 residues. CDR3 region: CASSHGLAGKYF. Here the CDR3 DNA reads TGTGCCAGCAGTCATGGACTAGCGGGAAAGTACTTC.

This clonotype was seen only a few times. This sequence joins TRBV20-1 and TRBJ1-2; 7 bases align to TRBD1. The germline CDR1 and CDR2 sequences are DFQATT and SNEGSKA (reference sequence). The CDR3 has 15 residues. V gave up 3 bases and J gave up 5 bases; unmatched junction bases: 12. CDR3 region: CSASTYRGPVYGYTF. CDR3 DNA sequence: TGCAGTGCTAGTACTTACAGGGGCCCTGTATATGGCTACACCTTC.

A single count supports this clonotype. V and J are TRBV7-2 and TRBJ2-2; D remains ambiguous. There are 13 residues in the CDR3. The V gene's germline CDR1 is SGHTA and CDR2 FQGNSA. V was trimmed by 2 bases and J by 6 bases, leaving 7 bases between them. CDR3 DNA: TGTGCCAGCAGCTTAAATAATCCCGGGGAGCTGTTTTTT. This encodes CASSLNNPGELFF.

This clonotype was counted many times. The CDR3 region has the DNA TGTGCCAGCAGCTTAGTTGCGGGTGGGGCCTCCTACGAGCAGTACTTC. Translating it yields CASSLVAGGASYEQYF. The chain joins TRBV7-2 to TRBJ2-7; perhaps D is TRBD1 or TRBD2 (5 bases each). The CDR3 contains 16 residues. Trimming stripped 1 base from V and 0 bases from J, with 13 bases between. CDR1 is SGHTA and CDR2 is FQGNSA in the germline V gene. The full variable domain, rest sourced from reference TRBV7-2 and TRBJ2-7, is GAGVSQSPSNKVTEKGKDVELRCDPISGHTALYWYRQSLGQGLEFLIYFQGNSAPDKSGLPSDRFSAERTGGSVSTLTIQRTQQEDSAVYLCASSLVAGGASYEQYFGPGTRLTVT.

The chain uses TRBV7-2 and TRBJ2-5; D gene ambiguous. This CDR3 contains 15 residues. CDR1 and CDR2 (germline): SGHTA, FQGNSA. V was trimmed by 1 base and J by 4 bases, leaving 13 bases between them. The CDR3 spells CASSLGGLGLETQYF. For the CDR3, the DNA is TGTGCCAGCAGCTTAGGAGGTTTGGGGTTAGAGACCCAGTACTTC.

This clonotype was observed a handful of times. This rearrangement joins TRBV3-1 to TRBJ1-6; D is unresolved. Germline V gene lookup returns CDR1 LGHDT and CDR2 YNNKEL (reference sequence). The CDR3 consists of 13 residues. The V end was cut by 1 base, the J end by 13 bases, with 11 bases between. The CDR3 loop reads CASSQGNLGPLHF. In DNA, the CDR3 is TGTGCCAGCAGCCAAGGAAACCTAGGGCCCCTCCACTTT.

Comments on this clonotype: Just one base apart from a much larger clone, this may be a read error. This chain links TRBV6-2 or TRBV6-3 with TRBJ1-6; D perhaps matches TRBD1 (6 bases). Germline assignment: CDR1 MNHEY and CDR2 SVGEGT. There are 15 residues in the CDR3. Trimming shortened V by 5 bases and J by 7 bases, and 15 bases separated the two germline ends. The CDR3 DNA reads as TGTGCCAGCAGTCCCCTACCCGGGGGCAATTCACCCCTCCACTTT. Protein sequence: CASSPLPGGNSPLHF.

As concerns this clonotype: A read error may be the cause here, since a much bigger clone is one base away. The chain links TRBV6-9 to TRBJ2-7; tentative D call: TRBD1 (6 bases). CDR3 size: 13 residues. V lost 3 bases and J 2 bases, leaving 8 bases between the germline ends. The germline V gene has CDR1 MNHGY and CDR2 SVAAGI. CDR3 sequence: CASSYRDTYEQYF. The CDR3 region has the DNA TGTGCCAGCAGTTACCGGGACACCTACGAGCAGTACTTC.

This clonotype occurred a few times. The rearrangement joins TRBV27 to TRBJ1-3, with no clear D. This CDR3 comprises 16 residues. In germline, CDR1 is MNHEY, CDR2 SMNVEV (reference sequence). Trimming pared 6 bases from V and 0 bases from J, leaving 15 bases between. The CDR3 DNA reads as TGTGCCAGCAGCCCTCAGTACGGCTACTCTGGAAACACCATATATTTT. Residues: CASSPQYGYSGNTIYF.

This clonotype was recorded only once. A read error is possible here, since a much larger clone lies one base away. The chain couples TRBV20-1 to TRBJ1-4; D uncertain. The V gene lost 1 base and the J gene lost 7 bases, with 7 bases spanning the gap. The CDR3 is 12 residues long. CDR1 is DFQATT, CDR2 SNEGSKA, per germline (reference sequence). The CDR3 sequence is CSARGQAEKLFF. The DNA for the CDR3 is TGCAGTGCTAGAGGTCAAGCTGAAAAACTGTTTTTT.

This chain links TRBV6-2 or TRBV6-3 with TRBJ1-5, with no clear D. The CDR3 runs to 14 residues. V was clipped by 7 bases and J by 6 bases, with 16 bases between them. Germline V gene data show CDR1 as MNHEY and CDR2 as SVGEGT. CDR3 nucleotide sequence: TGTGCCAGCAACCCGGAGCAGCCCTCTCAGCCCCAGCATTTT. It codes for CASNPEQPSQPQHF.

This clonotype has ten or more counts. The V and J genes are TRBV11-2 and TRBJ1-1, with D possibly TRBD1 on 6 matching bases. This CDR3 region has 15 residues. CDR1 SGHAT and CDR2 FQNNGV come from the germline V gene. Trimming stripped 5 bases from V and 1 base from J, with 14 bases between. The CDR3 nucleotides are TGTGCCAGCAGCACCTGGACAGCCCAGAACACTGAAGCTTTCTTT. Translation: CASSTWTAQNTEAFF.

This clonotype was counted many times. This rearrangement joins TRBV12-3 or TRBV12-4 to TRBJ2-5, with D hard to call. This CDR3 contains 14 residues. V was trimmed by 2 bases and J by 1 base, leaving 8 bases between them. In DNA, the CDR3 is TGTGCCAGCAGTTTAAGATACCCCCAAGAGACCCAGTACTTC. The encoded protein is CASSLRYPQETQYF.